This record concerns one T cell receptor (beta chain) sequence. This record comes from a study of cytomegalovirus exposure and HLA in healthy donors. The primer mix had 60 Vbeta and 13 Jbeta primers. Repertoires were generated with immunoSEQ multiplex PCR, while TCRdb's copy carries only in-frame clones and drops some. The sample contains around 170,000 clones, 80% to 85% of which appear only once. The V end was cut by 0 bases, the J end by 10 bases, with 9 bases between. The germline V gene encodes CDR1 GTSNPN and CDR2 SVGIG (reference sequence). The CDR3 length is 11 residues. Sequences were obtained from PBMCs. This sequence joins TRBV30 and TRBJ1-2; the D gene is possibly TRBD1 (5 bases). The sequence was obtained from a woman between 18 and 29 years old in good health and CMV-seronegative. CDR3 protein: CAWSVGGPYTF. In DNA form, the CDR3 reads TGTGCCTGGAGTGTGGGGGGTCCCTACACCTTC.